The 9 T cell receptor beta chains given below trace back to one sample, sequenced in a study of neoadjuvant anti-PD-1 for oral cavity cancer. Clones were read by immunoSEQ multiplex PCR, and TCRdb kept only the in-frame ones, dropping some. The sample includes some 15,000 clones, 71% of them seen just once. The material sequenced was PBMCs, taken before nivolumab (anti-PD-1) treatment. The receptors were sampled from a person between 40 and 80 years old with oral cavity squamous cell carcinoma.

The sample holds one count of this clone. The chain couples TRBV29-1 to TRBJ2-1; 8 positions match TRBD2. The germline V gene encodes CDR1 SQVTM and CDR2 ANQGSEA. J gave up 0 bases and V 6 bases, and 10 bases lay outside the gene matches. The CDR3 contains 16 residues. CDR3 in amino acids: CSVGGAGRSSYNEQFF. The CDR3 bases are TGCAGCGTCGGGGGGGCGGGCCGAAGCTCCTACAATGAGCAGTTCTTC.

This chain links TRBV7-9 with TRBJ2-1; D is perhaps TRBD2 (5 bases). This CDR3 contains 13 residues. Trimming cost V 5 bases and J 8 bases, with 13 bases left between them. Germline V gene data show CDR1 as SEHNR and CDR2 as FQNEAQ (reference sequence). The CDR3 sequence is CASSHKRGDEQFF. CDR3 DNA sequence: TGTGCCAGCAGCCACAAACGGGGTGATGAGCAGTTCTTC.

This clone was seen once. The chain links TRBV4-1 to TRBJ2-2, with 11 bases identical to TRBD2. CDR1 and CDR2 (germline): MGHRA, YSYEKL. Germline trimming cut 3 bases from V and 6 bases from J; bases unmatched to any gene: 6. The CDR3 has 16 amino acids. The CDR3 DNA sequence: TGCGCCAGCAGCCATCCGACTAGCGGGGTTTCCGGGGAGCTGTTTTTT. This gives the protein CASSHPTSGVSGELFF.

This clone was observed a handful of times. The genes are TRBV7-8 and TRBJ1-5; 7 bases match TRBD1. CDR1 and CDR2 (germline): SGHVS, FQNEAQ. The CDR3 is made up of 13 amino acids. J lost 6 bases, V lost 5 bases, and 4 bases had no gene match. CDR3 sequence (DNA): TGTGCCAGCAGCCCACAGGGGACTCAGCCCCAGCATTTT. It codes for CASSPQGTQPQHF. Complete variable domain (other parts from reference TRBV7-8 and TRBJ1-5): GAGVSQSPRYKVAKRGQDVALRCDPISGHVSLFWYQQALGQGPEFLTYFQNEAQLDKSGLPSDRFFAERPEGSVSTLKIQRTQQEDSAVYLCASSPQGTQPQHFGDGTRLSIL.

This clone was detected only a few times. This rearrangement joins TRBV7-9 to TRBJ1-2; the D gene is possibly TRBD1 (6 bases). The CDR3 has 17 residues. Germline V gives CDR1 SEHNR, CDR2 FQNEAQ (reference sequence). The V and J ends lost 6 bases and 0 bases respectively, with 20 bases between them. The CDR3 is CASRRSPRDNSNYGYTF. CDR3 DNA: TGTGCCAGCAGACGGAGCCCACGGGACAACTCTAACTATGGCTACACCTTC.

The genes are TRBV7-3 and TRBJ1-1, with unresolved D. Germline V CDR1 and CDR2: SGHTA, FQGTGA. This CDR3 region has 13 residues. V was trimmed by 5 bases and J by 3 bases, leaving 10 bases between them. The CDR3: CASSLQWDTEAFF. The CDR3 DNA is TGTGCCAGCAGCCTACAATGGGACACTGAAGCTTTCTTT. The full variable domain, its missing parts supplied by reference TRBV7-3 and TRBJ1-1, is GAGVSQTPSNKVTEKGKYVELRCDPISGHTALYWYRQSLGQGPEFLIYFQGTGAADDSGLPNDRFFAVRPEGSVSTLKIQRTERGDSAVYLCASSLQWDTEAFFGQGTRLTVV.

The chain recombines TRBV7-6 with TRBJ2-2; no clear D gene. Trimming removed 2 bases from V and 4 bases from J, with 11 bases in between. The V gene's germline CDR1 is SGHVS and CDR2 FNYEAQ. This CDR3 has 15 amino acids. CDR3 nucleotides: TGTGCCAGCAGCTTATCCCGGGTTAGCACCGGGGAGCTGTTTTTT. Its protein is CASSLSRVSTGELFF.

The chain recombines TRBV5-4 with TRBJ2-7; D is perhaps TRBD2 (5 bases). The V gene lost 4 bases and the J gene lost 3 bases, with 17 bases spanning the gap. CDR3 length equals 15 residues. CDR1 is SGHNT, CDR2 YYREEE, per germline (reference sequence). CDR3 bases: TGTGCCAGCAGCGGCGACTACAAGTCCCTCTACGAGCAGTACTTC. Its translation is CASSGDYKSLYEQYF.

The CDR3 DNA sequence: TGTGCCAGTCATACCACCCCCACAGATTATCAGCCCCAGCATTTT. This encodes CASHTTPTDYQPQHF. The chain recombines TRBV5-5 with TRBJ1-5; D unresolved. Deletions cut 8 bases from V and 5 bases from J, with 20 bases between. The CDR3 length is 15 residues. Germline CDR1 is SGHKS and CDR2 is YYEKEE (reference sequence). Combining the CDR3 with reference TRBV5-5 and TRBJ1-5 gives the whole variable domain DAGVTQSPTHLIKTRGQQVTLRCSPISGHKSVSWYQQVLGQGPQFIFQYYEKEERGRGNFPDRFSARQFPNYSSELNVNALLLGDSALYLCASHTTPTDYQPQHFGDGTRLSIL.